One and the same sample provided the 31 T cell receptor beta chains below, sequenced in a study of OX40 agonist ivuxolimab in advanced cancers. The protocol was immunoSEQ multiplex PCR, while the TCRdb copy is restricted to in-frame clones and leaves out a portion. Of roughly 49,000 clones in the sample, 75% to 80% were seen once. The sequencing used CD4+ or CD8+ T cells sorted from blood, collected in a trial of the OX40 agonist ivuxolimab. Receptors originate from an adult with an advanced solid tumor such as melanoma, head and neck, liver or kidney cancer.

The chain uses TRBV5-1 and TRBJ2-1, with 7 bases lining up with TRBD1. Germline CDR1 SGHRS, CDR2 YFSETQ. After removal of 4 bases from V and 9 bases from J, the junction contained 7 bases not matched to a gene. The CDR3 extends over 13 amino acids. The CDR3 DNA follows: TGCGCCAGCAGCGATTCACAGGGGTCTGAGCAGTTCTTC. Its protein is CASSDSQGSEQFF.

This chain connects TRBV7-3 to TRBJ1-5, with 8 bases lining up with TRBD1. The CDR3 has 14 residues. The V segment lost 3 bases and the J segment 7 bases; nucleotides outside the gene matches: 5. Germline V lookup: CDR1 SGHTA, CDR2 FQGTGA. CDR3 sequence reads: CASSFVTGEQPQHF. As DNA, the CDR3 is TGTGCCAGCAGCTTCGTGACAGGGGAGCAGCCCCAGCATTTT.

The CDR3 DNA is TGTGCCAGCAGCGCCAGACAGGGGGCGCGGGGGGAGCTGTTTTTT. It specifies CASSARQGARGELFF. The chain couples TRBV2 to TRBJ2-2; 10 nucleotides align to TRBD1. CDR3 length: 15 amino acids. Germline V gene sequence: CDR1 SNHLY, CDR2 FYNNEI. The junction had 9 bases not matched to a gene; V was cut back by 6 bases and J by 8 bases.

The CDR3, as DNA: TGTGCCACCTGGCGGGCGCCGGAACAAGAGACCCAGTACTTC. It codes for CATWRAPEQETQYF. V gene TRBV12-1 combines with J gene TRBJ2-5; the table's D call, TRBD2, was not checked against the DNA. TRBV12-1 is shown as a pseudogene. There are 14 residues in the CDR3.

The V and J genes are TRBV9 and TRBJ1-1; unclear D gene. The length of the CDR3 is 14 residues. CDR1 and CDR2 (germline): SGDLS, YYNGEE. V lost 3 bases and J lost 1, with 10 bases in between. For the CDR3, the DNA is TGTGCCAGCAGCGGACCCACAGCGAACACTGAAGCTTTCTTT. Translation gives CASSGPTANTEAFF.

This chain uses TRBV18 with TRBJ2-1; 8 nucleotides align to TRBD1. Germline assignment: CDR1 KGHSH and CDR2 LQKENI. The ends lost 4 bases at V and 3 bases at J; junction bases unmatched: 8. The CDR3 spans 16 residues. CDR3 residues: CASSHADRGYYNEQFF. Here the CDR3 DNA reads TGTGCCAGCTCACATGCCGACAGGGGTTACTACAATGAGCAGTTCTTC.

This chain joins TRBV2 and TRBJ1-6, with TRBD1 identical over 7 bases. Unmatched junction bases numbered 0, after V lost 6 bases and J lost 4 bases. This CDR3 spans 13 amino acids. CDR1 is SNHLY and CDR2 is FYNNEI in the germline V gene. The CDR3 sequence: CASRGQYNSPLHF. CDR3 sequence (DNA): TGTGCCAGCAGGGGACAGTATAATTCACCCCTCCACTTT.

This clone occurred once. V is TRBV18 and J is TRBJ2-7; D is unresolved. Germline V gives CDR1 KGHSH, CDR2 LQKENI. Between the trimmed V and J ends, which lost 2 bases and 1 base, there was a span of 9 bases. This CDR3 comprises 14 residues. This chain's CDR3 is CASSPTAFSYEQYF. The CDR3 nucleotides read TGTGCCAGCTCACCAACCGCTTTTTCCTACGAGCAGTACTTC.

The chain carries TRBV7-9 and TRBJ2-1; no clear D gene. V was shortened by 5 bases and J by 0 bases, with 5 bases between the two germline ends. CDR1 SEHNR and CDR2 FQNEAQ come from the germline V gene (reference sequence). The CDR3 is 13 amino acids. The CDR3 sequence: CASSPGSYNEQFF. The CDR3 DNA sequence: TGTGCCAGCAGCCCCGGCTCCTACAATGAGCAGTTCTTC.

Of note for this clone: A junction end diverges from the germline sequence, so it may reflect a read error. The V and J genes are TRBV10-3 and TRBJ2-5; a possible D gene is TRBD1 (6 bases). This CDR3 has 13 amino acids. Looked up from germline, CDR1 is ENHRY and CDR2 is SYGVKD. CDR3 sequence reads: CAVSGARGETQYF. CDR3 sequence (DNA): TGTGCCGTCAGTGGGGCAAGGGGGGAGACCCAGTACTTC.

The chain recombines TRBV7-2 with TRBJ1-2; 12 positions match TRBD1. Looked up from germline, CDR1 is SGHTA and CDR2 is FQGNSA. CDR3 size: 14 residues. V lost 5 bases, J lost 8 bases, and 6 bases stayed unmatched. In DNA, the CDR3 is TGTGCCAGCAGCCAGGGACAGGGGGCGGAGGGCTACACCTTC. It specifies CASSQGQGAEGYTF.

This clone was seen just once. V and J are TRBV6-1 and TRBJ2-2, with D tentatively TRBD1 (5 bases). The CDR3 loop spans 15 amino acids. The V end was cut by 1 base, the J end by 6 bases, with 12 bases between. In germline, CDR1 is MNHNS, CDR2 SASEGT. The CDR3 region has the DNA TGTGCCAGCAGTGAAGTATCCAGGGTACCCGGGGAGCTGTTTTTT. Translated, it gives CASSEVSRVPGELFF.

J is TRBJ1-6 and V is TRBV2, with a possible D match to TRBD1 (6 bases). Germline V gene data show CDR1 as SNHLY and CDR2 as FYNNEI. Deletions cut 5 bases from V and 7 bases from J, with 15 bases between. The length of the CDR3 is 15 residues. The DNA for the CDR3 is TGTGCCAGCAGTCCCTCGGCCAGGGGCAATTCACCCCTCCACTTT. Translating it yields CASSPSARGNSPLHF.

The DNA for the CDR3 is TGTGCCAGCAGCTCGACAGCGACCCAAGAGACCCAGTACTTC. As protein: CASSSTATQETQYF. The chain joins TRBV11-3 to TRBJ2-5; perhaps TRBD1 as D (5 bases). With 4 bases removed from V and 1 base from J, the gap between germline ends came to 10 bases. CDR3 length: 14 amino acids. Germline V gene sequence: CDR1 SGHNT, CDR2 YENEEA.

A single count supports this clone. The chain combines TRBV5-1 with TRBJ1-1, with D perhaps TRBD1 (5 bases). The CDR3 runs 15 residues. V shed 4 bases and J shed 4 bases, with 17 bases lying between them. Germline V gives CDR1 SGHRS, CDR2 YFSETQ. CDR3 region: CASSRGAGGTTEAFF. The DNA for the CDR3 is TGCGCCAGCAGCCGGGGAGCCGGGGGGACCACTGAAGCTTTCTTT. The full variable domain, rest sourced from reference TRBV5-1 and TRBJ1-1, is KAGVTQTPRYLIKTRGQQVTLSCSPISGHRSVSWYQQTPGQGLQFLFEYFSETQRNKGNFPGRFSGRQFSNSRSEMNVSTLELGDSALYLCASSRGAGGTTEAFFGQGTRLTVV.

The CDR3 here is CAISRARGGSFNEQFF. Here the CDR3 DNA reads TGTGCCATCAGCCGGGCCCGCGGCGGATCTTTCAATGAGCAGTTCTTC. This chain uses TRBV10-3 with TRBJ2-1; no clear D gene. The CDR3 contains 16 residues. Between the trimmed V and J ends, which lost 6 bases and 6 bases, there was a span of 21 bases. CDR1 and CDR2 from the germline V gene are ENHRY and SYGVKD.

This clone appeared a few times. The rearrangement uses TRBV10-1 and TRBJ2-7; D might be TRBD2 (5 bases). The CDR3 is 14 residues long. The germline V and J ends were trimmed by 6 bases and 2 bases, with 14 bases remaining between them. Germline CDR1 is WNHNN and CDR2 is SYGVQD (reference sequence). CDR3 protein: CASSQTGTTYEQYF. Written as DNA, the CDR3 is TGCGCCAGCAGCCAGACGGGAACCACCTACGAGCAGTACTTC.

The rearrangement links TRBV12-5 to TRBJ1-1; 10 bases agree with TRBD1. The CDR3 has 16 residues. The trim removed 1 base at V and 5 bases at J, leaving 7 bases unmatched. Germline V gene lookup returns CDR1 LGHNT and CDR2 FRNRAP. CDR3 protein: CASGLETGTGETEAFF. Here the CDR3 DNA reads TGTGCTAGTGGTTTGGAAACCGGGACAGGGGAGACTGAAGCTTTCTTT.

In DNA, the CDR3 is TGTGCCAGCCGGGGACAGGGCATCGACGAGCAGTACTTC. Protein: CASRGQGIDEQYF. This chain links TRBV5-8 with TRBJ2-7, with 9 nucleotides matching TRBD1. V lost 7 bases to trimming and J lost 5 bases; unmatched junction nucleotides: 7. CDR3 length: 13 amino acids. Germline CDR1 is SGHTS and CDR2 is YDEGEE.

With respect to this clone: At one boundary the junction diverges from the germline segment, which might be a read error. This sequence joins TRBV11-2 and TRBJ2-7; D not certain. CDR1 and CDR2 from the germline V gene are SGHAT and FQNNGV. The CDR3 is 15 amino acids. CDR3 sequence: CASSLVDFSSSEQYF. DNA for the CDR3: TGTGCCAGCAGCTTAGTTGATTTTTCGTCCTCCGAGCAGTACTTC.

J is TRBJ2-1 and V is TRBV5-1; weak D call: TRBD2 (5 bases). CDR3 length: 15 amino acids. V was pared by 0 bases and J by 4 bases, with 11 bases between. CDR1 and CDR2 (germline): SGHRS, YFSETQ. The CDR3 region is CASSLVRVGYNEQFF. The CDR3 coding sequence is TGCGCCAGCAGCTTGGTGCGGGTGGGGTACAATGAGCAGTTCTTC.

V and J are TRBV7-8 and TRBJ2-1; D is unclear. The CDR3 contains 12 residues. Per germline, CDR1 SGHVS and CDR2 FQNEAQ. V lost 8 bases and J 6 bases, leaving 11 bases between the germline ends. CDR3 sequence: CASASSPNEQFF. The CDR3 DNA is TGTGCCAGCGCCTCCTCTCCCAATGAGCAGTTCTTC.

The J gene is TRBJ2-5, the V gene TRBV29-1; 9 bases are shared with TRBD1. With 2 bases clipped from V and 3 bases from J, the junction kept 1 base outside the gene matches. The CDR3 totals 13 residues. Germline values: CDR1 SQVTM, CDR2 ANQGSEA. The CDR3, as DNA: TGCAGCGTTGAAACAGGGGGCAAAGAGACCCAGTACTTC. Protein: CSVETGGKETQYF.

J is TRBJ2-3 and V is TRBV15; 8 bases agree with TRBD2. The CDR3 totals 14 residues. V shed 9 bases and J 1 base; nucleotides not matched to a gene: 6. From germline, CDR1 is LNHNV and CDR2 YYDKDF (reference sequence). CDR3 DNA sequence: TGTGCCACAGGGCCACTAGCGGGCACAGATACGCAGTATTTT. Translated, it gives CATGPLAGTDTQYF.

This sequence joins TRBV11-2 and TRBJ2-3; 14 nucleotides agree with TRBD2. V shed 5 bases, J shed 4 bases, and the junction held 5 bases outside the gene matches. Germline values: CDR1 SGHAT, CDR2 FQNNGV. This CDR3 region has 16 residues. The CDR3, as DNA: TGTGCCAGCAGCAAGGGACTAGCGGGAGAGGCAGATACGCAGTATTTT. It specifies CASSKGLAGEADTQYF.

The chain is built from TRBV6-6 and TRBJ2-7; 7 bases are a match to TRBD1. The germline V gene has CDR1 MNHNY and CDR2 SVGAGI (reference sequence). The CDR3 covers 14 residues. V shed 7 bases and J 0 bases; nucleotides not matched to a gene: 6. The CDR3 is CASTRTGLSYEQYF. DNA of the CDR3: TGTGCCAGCACCCGGACAGGCCTCTCCTACGAGCAGTACTTC.

This rearrangement joins TRBV7-9 to TRBJ1-5; 9 bases match TRBD1. CDR1 is SEHNR, CDR2 FQNEAQ, per germline (reference sequence). Germline trimming cut 3 bases from V and 5 bases from J; bases unmatched to any gene: 2. This CDR3 has 14 residues. The CDR3: CASSLGQGYQPQHF. The DNA for the CDR3 is TGTGCCAGCAGCTTGGGACAGGGCTATCAGCCCCAGCATTTT.

The rearrangement uses TRBV28 and TRBJ1-6, with D hard to call. The CDR3 is 13 residues long. Trimming left V 4 bases short and J 8 bases short, with 9 bases between. CDR1 and CDR2 (germline): MDHEN, SYDVKM. The CDR3 region is CASSSGSDSPLHF. DNA for the CDR3: TGTGCCAGCAGTTCGGGGAGTGATTCACCCCTCCACTTT.

This clone appeared once. The genes are TRBV19 and TRBJ2-4, with 7 bases aligning to TRBD1. Trimming took 4 bases from V and 0 from J; bases not matched to a gene: 6. This CDR3 contains 16 residues. The V gene's germline CDR1 is LNHDA and CDR2 SQIVND (reference sequence). CDR3 loop: CASSKNRGIAKNIQYF. The DNA for the CDR3 is TGTGCCAGTAGTAAAAACAGGGGCATAGCCAAAAACATTCAGTACTTC.

The rearrangement links TRBV20-1 to TRBJ2-5; D remains unclear. Looked up from germline, CDR1 is DFQATT and CDR2 is SNEGSKA (reference sequence). This CDR3 has 11 residues. V lost 5 bases to trimming and J lost 0 bases, with 4 bases between them. The CDR3 sequence is CSAHHQETQYF. As DNA, the CDR3 is TGCAGTGCTCATCACCAAGAGACCCAGTACTTC.

This clone was counted a single time. J is TRBJ2-5 and V is TRBV7-9; 13 nucleotides align to TRBD2. The germline V gene has CDR1 SEHNR and CDR2 FQNEAQ (reference sequence). This CDR3 has 13 amino acids. V lost 6 bases, J lost 5 bases, and 0 bases stayed unmatched. The CDR3 nucleotides read TGTGCCAGCAGACTAGCGGGAGGGGAGACCCAGTACTTC. Its protein product is CASRLAGGETQYF.